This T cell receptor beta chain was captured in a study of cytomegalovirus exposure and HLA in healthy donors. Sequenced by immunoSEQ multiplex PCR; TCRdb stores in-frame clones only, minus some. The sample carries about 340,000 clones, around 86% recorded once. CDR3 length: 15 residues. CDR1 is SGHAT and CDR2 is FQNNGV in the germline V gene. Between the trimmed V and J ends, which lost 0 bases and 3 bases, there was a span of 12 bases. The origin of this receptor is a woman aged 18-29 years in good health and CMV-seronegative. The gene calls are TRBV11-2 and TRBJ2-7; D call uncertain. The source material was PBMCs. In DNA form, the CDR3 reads TGTGCCAGCAGCTTAGATCAGGCAGTCGTCTACGAGCAGTACTTC. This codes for CASSLDQAVVYEQYF.